This passage covers 29 T cell receptor beta chains from one sample sequenced in a study of identifying expanded T cells in peripheral blood. Repertoires were generated with immunoSEQ multiplex PCR, while TCRdb's copy carries only in-frame clones and drops some. The sample carries 80,000 or so clones, 70% to 90% recorded once. The specimen was blood. All receptors derive from a person aged 18 to 75 in good health.

V is TRBV2 and J is TRBJ2-2; TRBD1 aligns across 7 bases. The germline CDR1 and CDR2 sequences are SNHLY and FYNNEI. Trimming at V came to 2 bases and at J to 2 bases, leaving 11 bases not matched to a gene. The CDR3 covers 18 residues. This CDR3 reads CASSERGREGANTGELFF. Here the CDR3 DNA reads TGTGCCAGCAGTGAAAGGGGGAGAGAGGGGGCAAACACCGGGGAGCTGTTTTTT.

V and J are TRBV20-1 and TRBJ2-5; no reliable D call. The J call is doubtful: the DNA matches TRBJ2-7 better. The germline V gene encodes CDR1 DFQATT and CDR2 SNEGSKA (reference sequence). The CDR3 extends over 11 amino acids. Written as DNA, the CDR3 is TGCAGTGCAATGGGGTTGGGCGAGCAGTACTTC. Its translation: CSAMGLGEQYF.

The CDR3: CASSPSSPQETQYF. The DNA of the CDR3 is TGTGCCAGTAGCCCGTCCAGTCCTCAAGAGACCCAGTACTTC. The rearrangement joins TRBV19 to TRBJ2-5; the D is unclear. The CDR3 has 14 residues. The ends were cut back, 6 bases at V and 2 bases at J, with 13 bases in the middle. Per the germline V gene, CDR1 is LNHDA and CDR2 is SQIVND (reference sequence).

The rearrangement uses TRBV9 and TRBJ1-3; D remains unclear. Germline V gene lookup returns CDR1 SGDLS and CDR2 YYNGEE. The V end lost 4 bases, the J end lost 0 bases, and 8 bases lay between the germline ends. The CDR3 spans 14 residues. CDR3 loop: CASSPQNSGNTIYF. CDR3 bases: TGTGCCAGCAGCCCCCAGAACTCTGGAAACACCATATATTTT.

In DNA form, the CDR3 reads TGTGCCAGCAGCGTAAAGGCGGCGGCCCAGAACACTGAAGCTTTCTTT. It codes for CASSVKAAAQNTEAFF. The chain links TRBV9 to TRBJ1-1, with D hard to call. The CDR3 sequence is 16 residues long. Deletions cut 1 base from V and 1 base from J, with 14 bases between. Germline values: CDR1 SGDLS, CDR2 YYNGEE.

The V call is TRBV29-1, the J call TRBJ2-7; 11 positions match TRBD2. This CDR3 comprises 16 residues. The ends lost 2 bases at V and 0 bases at J; junction bases unmatched: 6. Germline CDR1 is SQVTM and CDR2 is ANQGSEA. CDR3 bases: TGCAGCGTTGAATTTTTTGGGACTAGCGGCTCCTACGAGCAGTACTTC. It specifies CSVEFFGTSGSYEQYF.

This clone was picked up one time. V gene TRBV21-1 combines with J gene TRBJ2-1; TRBD2, the D gene given by the table, was not confirmed from the DNA. TRBV21-1 is deemed a pseudogene. The CDR3 contains 17 residues. CDR3 coding DNA: TGTGCCAGCAGCAGGAAACACGCGGGAGGGCCGCATAATGAGCAGTTCTTC. Its protein is CASSRKHAGGPHNEQFF.

The gene calls are TRBV4-3 and TRBJ1-1; 8 positions match TRBD1. Germline-derived CDR1 and CDR2 are LGHNA and YSLEER. This CDR3 has 14 amino acids. With 5 bases clipped from V and 1 base from J, the junction kept 3 bases outside the gene matches. The CDR3 DNA reads TGCGCCAGCAGCTATGACAGGGGGAACACTGAAGCTTTCTTT. Encoded protein: CASSYDRGNTEAFF.

The CDR3 region is CASSFAGDEQYF. CDR3 DNA sequence: TGTGCCAGCAGCTTTGCGGGTGACGAGCAGTACTTC. This chain uses TRBV7-2 with TRBJ2-7; possible D gene TRBD2, 5 bases. The CDR3 is 12 amino acids. In germline, CDR1 is SGHTA, CDR2 FQGNSA. V gave up 3 bases and J gave up 5 bases, with 8 bases separating them.

V is TRBV7-2 and J is TRBJ2-3; unclear D gene. The germline CDR1 and CDR2 sequences are SGHTA and FQGNSA. This CDR3 has 13 residues. Trimming pared 3 bases from V and 8 bases from J, leaving 12 bases between. The CDR3 protein is CASSFPSISTQYF. In nucleotides, the CDR3 is TGTGCCAGCAGCTTCCCTTCAATTAGTACGCAGTATTTT. Using reference TRBV7-2 and TRBJ2-3 for the parts outside the CDR3, the full variable domain is GAGVSQSPSNKVTEKGKDVELRCDPISGHTALYWYRQSLGQGLEFLIYFQGNSAPDKSGLPSDRFSAERTGGSVSTLTIQRTQQEDSAVYLCASSFPSISTQYFGPGTRLTVL.

The gene calls are TRBV5-8 and TRBJ2-5, with 12 bases that match TRBD2. There are 16 residues in the CDR3. CDR1 is SGHTS, CDR2 YDEGEE, per germline. The ends lost 4 bases at V and 4 bases at J; junction bases unmatched: 8. The chain's CDR3 is CASSLRLAGAGETQYF. The CDR3 DNA sequence: TGTGCCAGCAGCCTTCGACTAGCGGGGGCGGGAGAGACCCAGTACTTC.

The rearrangement uses TRBV7-2 and TRBJ2-1; no firm D call. The CDR3 has 12 amino acids. Per the germline V gene, CDR1 is SGHTA and CDR2 is FQGNSA. The V end was cut by 5 bases, the J end by 5 bases, with 7 bases between. CDR3 loop: CASSRPDNEQFF. The CDR3 DNA reads TGTGCCAGCAGCCGACCCGACAATGAGCAGTTCTTC.

With respect to this clone: At one boundary the junction diverges from the germline segment, which might be a read error. The chain is built from TRBV25-1 and TRBJ2-1, with unresolved D. Germline lookup yields CDR1 MGHDK and CDR2 SYGVNS. The CDR3 is 11 residues long. The CDR3 DNA reads as TGTGCCAGCAGTGTGGCCACTAAAACGGTCTTC. Its translation is CASSVATKTVF.

V gene TRBV28 combines with J gene TRBJ1-5, with D uncertain. Deletions cut 6 bases from V and 0 bases from J, with 18 bases between. Germline V gives CDR1 MDHEN, CDR2 SYDVKM. CDR3 length: 17 amino acids. The CDR3 loop is CASRPNGVPYSNQPQHF. The CDR3 bases are TGTGCCAGCAGGCCAAATGGAGTACCTTATAGCAATCAGCCCCAGCATTTT.

The chain couples TRBV18 to TRBJ1-2, with 7 bases fitting TRBD1. CDR1 KGHSH and CDR2 LQKENI come from the germline V gene. This CDR3 spans 13 amino acids. V was pared by 3 bases and J by 3 bases, with 1 base of the junction left unmatched. The CDR3 is CASSPGTDYGYTF. CDR3 in DNA: TGTGCCAGCTCACCCGGGACAGACTATGGCTACACCTTC.

V usage is TRBV5-6 and J usage is TRBJ2-7; D not certain. Trimming took 0 bases from V and 0 from J, leaving 10 bases between them. This CDR3 comprises 15 residues. Germline V gives CDR1 SGHDT, CDR2 YYEEEE. The CDR3 coding sequence is TGTGCCAGCAGCTTGGGACCGGGCGGCTCCTACGAGCAGTACTTC. Encoded protein: CASSLGPGGSYEQYF.

The chain has TRBV7-3 and TRBJ2-1; 8 bases line up with TRBD2. Germline assignment: CDR1 SGHTA and CDR2 FQGTGA. V was pared by 3 bases and J by 4 bases, with 2 bases of the junction left unmatched. CDR3 size: 14 residues. CDR3 protein: CASSFSGGYNEQFF. The CDR3 region has the DNA TGTGCCAGCAGCTTCTCGGGGGGGTACAATGAGCAGTTCTTC.

A single count supports this clone. This sequence joins TRBV9 and TRBJ2-1; D not certain. V lost 0 bases and J 7 bases, leaving 5 bases between the germline ends. In germline, CDR1 is SGDLS, CDR2 YYNGEE. The CDR3 runs 12 residues. CDR3 DNA sequence: TGTGCCAGCAGCGTAGGAGTAAATGAGCAGTTCTTC. Amino acid sequence: CASSVGVNEQFF.

The gene calls are TRBV19 and TRBJ2-7, with a tentative D call TRBD2 (5 bases). The length of the CDR3 is 15 residues. Trimming removed 3 bases from V and 0 bases from J, with 12 bases in between. Germline loops: CDR1 LNHDA, CDR2 SQIVND (reference sequence). CDR3 DNA sequence: TGTGCCAGTAGTATGGGAGTGAGAAGCTCCTACGAGCAGTACTTC. Encoded protein: CASSMGVRSSYEQYF.

This chain uses TRBV27 with TRBJ1-2; D might be TRBD1 (6 bases). CDR3 size: 15 residues. V dropped 6 bases and J dropped 5 bases, with 19 bases sitting between them. The V gene's germline CDR1 is MNHEY and CDR2 SMNVEV (reference sequence). CDR3 coding DNA: TGTGCCAGCAGACTGTACCGGGACACTGGATATGGCTACACCTTC. It translates to CASRLYRDTGYGYTF.

V and J are TRBV2 and TRBJ2-5, with TRBD2 identical over 13 bases. CDR3 length equals 11 residues. CDR1 is SNHLY, CDR2 FYNNEI, per germline. Trimming took 7 bases from V and 13 from J; bases not matched to a gene: 3. The CDR3 loop is CASTRLAGGYF. The CDR3 DNA is TGTGCCAGCACCCGACTAGCGGGAGGGTACTTC.

This sequence joins TRBV28 and TRBJ1-2; no firm D call. Germline CDR1 MDHEN, CDR2 SYDVKM. This CDR3 contains 13 residues. Deletions cut 8 bases from V and 2 bases from J, with 12 bases between. The CDR3 DNA is TGTGCCAGCGACCACCAAGGGAACTATGGCTACACCTTC. This sequence encodes CASDHQGNYGYTF.

The chain employs TRBV11-3 and TRBJ1-1, with D hard to call. V gave up 2 bases and J gave up 3 bases, with 7 bases separating them. The germline V gene encodes CDR1 SGHNT and CDR2 YENEEA. The CDR3 contains 13 residues. In DNA, the CDR3 is TGTGCCAGCAGCTTAATGGAGTACACTGAAGCTTTCTTT. This gives the protein CASSLMEYTEAFF.

This clone was counted between two and nine times. The gene calls are TRBV7-3 and TRBJ2-2, with 8 bases lining up with TRBD1. V lost 0 bases, J lost 5 bases, and 8 bases stayed unmatched. The CDR3 sequence is 17 residues long. Per germline, CDR1 SGHTA and CDR2 FQGTGA. The CDR3 coding sequence is TGTGCCAGCAGCTTAACGGCGGCAGGGGGCGCGACCGGGGAGCTGTTTTTT. As protein: CASSLTAAGGATGELFF.

The chain combines TRBV7-6 with TRBJ2-3, with 12 bases aligning to TRBD2. From germline, CDR1 is SGHVS and CDR2 FNYEAQ. V lost 3 bases, J lost 4 bases, and 5 bases stayed unmatched. The CDR3 has 16 amino acids. This CDR3 reads CASSFRGLAGSDTQYF. The CDR3 nucleotides read TGTGCCAGCAGCTTTAGAGGACTAGCGGGATCAGATACGCAGTATTTT.

In its sample, this clone was seen a few times. The rearrangement joins TRBV28 to TRBJ2-6; 9 nucleotides agree with TRBD1. Germline V gene sequence: CDR1 MDHEN, CDR2 SYDVKM. There are 17 residues in the CDR3. Trimming cost V 2 bases and J 1 base; bases outside gene matches: 3. Here the CDR3 reads CASSLHGTGSGANVLTF. CDR3 DNA: TGTGCCAGCAGTTTACACGGGACAGGGTCTGGGGCCAACGTCCTGACTTTC.

The chain couples TRBV15 to TRBJ1-1, with no clear D. V lost 0 bases and J lost 6, with 8 bases in between. This CDR3 has 13 residues. Germline CDR1 reads LNHNV; CDR2 reads YYDKDF (reference sequence). The CDR3 protein is CATSREIRSEAFF. In DNA, the CDR3 is TGTGCCACCAGCAGAGAGATCAGGTCTGAAGCTTTCTTT.

CDR3 coding DNA: TGCGCCAGCAGCCAAGATTTCGGGCCCCTCAATGAGCAGTTCTTC. Protein product: CASSQDFGPLNEQFF. The chain links TRBV4-3 to TRBJ2-1; no firm D call. Germline V gene sequence: CDR1 LGHNA, CDR2 YSLEER. The CDR3 is made up of 15 amino acids. Trimming left V 0 bases short and J 6 bases short, with 12 bases between.

The chain combines TRBV18 with TRBJ2-3, with a tentative D call TRBD1 (6 bases). The CDR3 covers 14 residues. Looked up from germline, CDR1 is KGHSH and CDR2 is LQKENI. The ends were cut back, 3 bases at V and 4 bases at J, with 11 bases in the middle. DNA for the CDR3: TGTGCCAGCTCACCGAGCAGGGGCCCAGATACGCAGTATTTT. Protein product: CASSPSRGPDTQYF. Combining the CDR3 with reference TRBV18 and TRBJ2-3 gives the whole variable domain NAGVMQNPRHLVRRRGQEARLRCSPMKGHSHVYWYRQLPEEGLKFMVYLQKENIIDESGMPKERFSAEFPKEGPSILRIQQVVRGDSAAYFCASSPSRGPDTQYFGPGTRLTVL.